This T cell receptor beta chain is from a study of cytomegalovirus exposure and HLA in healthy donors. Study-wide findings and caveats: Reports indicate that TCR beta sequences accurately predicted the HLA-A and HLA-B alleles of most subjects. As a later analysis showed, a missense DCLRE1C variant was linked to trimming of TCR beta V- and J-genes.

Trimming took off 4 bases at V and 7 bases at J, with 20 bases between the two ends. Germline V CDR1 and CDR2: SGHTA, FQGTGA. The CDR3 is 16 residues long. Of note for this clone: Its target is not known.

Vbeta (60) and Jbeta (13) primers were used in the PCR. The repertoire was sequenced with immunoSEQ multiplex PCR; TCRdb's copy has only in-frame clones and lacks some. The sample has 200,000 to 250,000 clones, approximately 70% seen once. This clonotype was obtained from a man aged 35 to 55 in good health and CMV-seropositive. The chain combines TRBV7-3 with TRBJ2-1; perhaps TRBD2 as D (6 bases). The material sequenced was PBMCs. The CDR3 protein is CASSYDGTRIGNEQFF. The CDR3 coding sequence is TGTGCCAGCAGCTACGATGGGACTCGTATCGGTAATGAGCAGTTCTTC.